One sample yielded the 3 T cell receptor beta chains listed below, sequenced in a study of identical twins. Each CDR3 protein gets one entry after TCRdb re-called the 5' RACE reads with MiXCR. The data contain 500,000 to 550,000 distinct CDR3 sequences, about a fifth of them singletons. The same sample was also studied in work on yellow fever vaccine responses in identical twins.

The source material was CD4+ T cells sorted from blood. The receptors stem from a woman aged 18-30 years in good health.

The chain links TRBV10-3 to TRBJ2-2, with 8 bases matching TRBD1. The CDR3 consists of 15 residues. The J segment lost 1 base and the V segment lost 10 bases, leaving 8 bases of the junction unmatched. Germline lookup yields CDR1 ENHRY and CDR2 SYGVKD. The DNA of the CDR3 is TGTGCCACTCTGACAGGGGCCCTGAACACCGGGGAGCTGTTTTTT. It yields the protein CATLTGALNTGELFF.

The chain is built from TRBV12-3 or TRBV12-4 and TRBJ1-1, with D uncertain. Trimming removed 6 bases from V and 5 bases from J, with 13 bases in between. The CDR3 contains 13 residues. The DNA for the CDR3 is TGTGCCAGCAGAGGACTCTCGGGTACTGAAGCTTTCTTT. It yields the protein CASRGLSGTEAFF.

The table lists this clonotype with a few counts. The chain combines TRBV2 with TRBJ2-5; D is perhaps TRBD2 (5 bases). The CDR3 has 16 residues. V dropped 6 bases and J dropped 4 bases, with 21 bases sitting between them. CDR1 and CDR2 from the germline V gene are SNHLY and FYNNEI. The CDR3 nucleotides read TGTGCCAGCAGGGGAGAGGGCTCGATTAGCGTAGAGACCCAGTACTTC. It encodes CASRGEGSISVETQYF. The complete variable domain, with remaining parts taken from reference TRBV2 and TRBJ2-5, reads EPEVTQTPSHQVTQMGQEVILRCVPISNHLYFYWYRQILGQKVEFLVSFYNNEISEKSEIFDDQFSVERPDGSNFTLKIRSTKLEDSAMYFCASRGEGSISVETQYFGPGTRLLVL.